These 29 T cell receptor beta chains came from one sample sequenced in a study of T cells in Graves' hyperthyroidism and ophthalmopathy. The TCR beta CDR3 regions underwent amplification using RNA transcripts as the source. The HTBI primer set was used in a first-round RT-PCR of the TCR CDR3. Via MiXCR, TCRdb re-called the multiplex PCR reads, giving one row per CDR3 protein. The sample yields hundreds of thousands of distinct CDR3 sequences, roughly 15% seen once. The sequenced sample consisted of blood. These receptors all come from a woman in her 50s with Graves' ophthalmopathy.

This chain uses TRBV27 with TRBJ2-2, with a tentative D call TRBD2 (5 bases). The CDR3 is 16 amino acids. CDR1 and CDR2 from the germline V gene are MNHEY and SMNVEV (reference sequence). V was shortened by 1 base and J by 1 base, with 10 bases between the two germline ends. CDR3 loop: CASSLFGRGNTGELFF. The CDR3 nucleotides are TGTGCCAGCAGTTTATTTGGTCGGGGGAACACCGGGGAGCTGTTTTTT.

The genes are TRBV29-1 and TRBJ2-3; 10 nucleotides line up with TRBD2. CDR3 size: 19 residues. With 5 bases clipped from V and 0 bases from J, the junction kept 17 bases outside the gene matches. In germline, CDR1 is SQVTM, CDR2 ANQGSEA. The CDR3 region is CSVNPIRPSGSHSTDTQYF. Written as DNA, the CDR3 is TGCAGCGTTAACCCAATACGGCCTAGCGGGAGCCATAGCACAGATACGCAGTATTTT.

The gene calls are TRBV30 and TRBJ2-5, with TRBD2 identical over 12 bases. The CDR3 is 16 amino acids. Per germline, CDR1 GTSNPN and CDR2 SVGIG (reference sequence). V shed 5 bases, J shed 4 bases, and the junction held 11 bases outside the gene matches. DNA of the CDR3: TGTGCCTGGGCCCCCGGGCTAGCGGGAGGGCGAGAGACCCAGTACTTC. It encodes CAWAPGLAGGRETQYF.

This clonotype was seen ten or more times. V and J are TRBV20-1 and TRBJ1-1; TRBD1 is a possible D gene (5 bases). The CDR3 covers 14 residues. V was shortened by 3 bases and J by 1 base, with 12 bases between the two germline ends. Germline V gene data show CDR1 as DFQATT and CDR2 as SNEGSKA (reference sequence). For the CDR3, the DNA is TGCAGTGCTAGCGTTCCAGGGAAGAACACTGAAGCTTTCTTT. It codes for CSASVPGKNTEAFF.

Only a few counts were recorded for this clonotype. The gene calls are TRBV29-1 and TRBJ2-3, with 7 bases matching TRBD2. Germline V gene sequence: CDR1 SQVTM, CDR2 ANQGSEA. Trimming cost V 6 bases and J 1 base; bases outside gene matches: 16. The length of the CDR3 is 17 residues. CDR3: CSVGRAGMGGGTDTQYF. The CDR3, as DNA: TGCAGCGTAGGACGGGCGGGAATGGGGGGGGGCACAGATACGCAGTATTTT.

The chain recombines TRBV20-1 with TRBJ2-5; 7 bases fit TRBD1. Germline-derived CDR1 and CDR2 are DFQATT and SNEGSKA (reference sequence). The CDR3 has 16 amino acids. V shed 0 bases and J 5 bases; nucleotides not matched to a gene: 12. CDR3 in amino acids: CSARDLGQGVSETQYF. The CDR3 coding sequence is TGCAGTGCTAGAGACTTAGGGCAGGGGGTTTCGGAGACCCAGTACTTC.

This clonotype was observed at least ten times. V and J are TRBV7-2 and TRBJ2-7; D unclear. Germline V lookup: CDR1 SGHTA, CDR2 FQGNSA. The CDR3 consists of 13 residues. V was shortened by 0 bases and J by 7 bases, with 10 bases between the two germline ends. This CDR3 reads CASSLAAGWEQYF. The CDR3 DNA reads as TGTGCCAGCAGCTTAGCGGCCGGGTGGGAGCAGTACTTC.

This clonotype was detected many times. The chain links TRBV11-2 to TRBJ2-7; D gene ambiguous. The germline V and J ends were trimmed by 0 bases and 7 bases, with 7 bases remaining between them. This CDR3 is built from 12 residues. The germline V gene encodes CDR1 SGHAT and CDR2 FQNNGV. CDR3 in DNA: TGTGCCAGCAGCTTAGATAACCGGGAGCAGTACTTC. This sequence encodes CASSLDNREQYF.

This clonotype was counted ten times or more. V and J are TRBV7-8 and TRBJ2-5, with 14 bases fitting TRBD2. This CDR3 has 15 residues. The trim removed 5 bases at V and 4 bases at J, leaving 3 bases unmatched. Germline lookup yields CDR1 SGHVS and CDR2 FQNEAQ. As DNA, the CDR3 is TGTGCCAGCAGCAGGACTAGCGGGAGGCCAGAGACCCAGTACTTC. Its protein product is CASSRTSGRPETQYF. The complete variable domain, with remaining parts taken from reference TRBV7-8 and TRBJ2-5, reads GAGVSQSPRYKVAKRGQDVALRCDPISGHVSLFWYQQALGQGPEFLTYFQNEAQLDKSGLPSDRFFAERPEGSVSTLKIQRTQQEDSAVYLCASSRTSGRPETQYFGPGTRLLVL.

This chain connects TRBV12-3 or TRBV12-4 to TRBJ2-3; D unclear. The CDR3 covers 14 residues. Trimming pared 5 bases from V and 4 bases from J, leaving 13 bases between. CDR3 sequence (DNA): TGTGCCAGCAGTAGAGTGAAAAGCCCAGATACGCAGTATTTT. Protein sequence: CASSRVKSPDTQYF.

There are a few counts of this clonotype. The chain couples TRBV9 to TRBJ1-2; TRBD1 might be the D (5 bases). Per germline, CDR1 SGDLS and CDR2 YYNGEE. Trimming left V 1 base short and J 3 bases short, with 10 bases between. This CDR3 region has 14 residues. For the CDR3, the DNA is TGTGCCAGCAGCGTACTCGGGACGGACTATGGCTACACCTTC. It yields the protein CASSVLGTDYGYTF.

This clonotype appeared many times. This chain links TRBV28 with TRBJ2-3; 8 nucleotides line up with TRBD1. The V and J ends lost 7 bases and 2 bases, in that order; junction bases with no gene match: 8. The CDR3 loop spans 15 amino acids. CDR1 and CDR2 (germline): MDHEN, SYDVKM. The CDR3 is CASTSDRATTDTQYF. In DNA, the CDR3 is TGTGCCAGCACCTCGGACAGGGCCACCACAGATACGCAGTATTTT. The complete variable domain, with remaining parts taken from reference TRBV28 and TRBJ2-3, reads DVKVTQSSRYLVKRTGEKVFLECVQDMDHENMFWYRQDPGLGLRLIYFSYDVKMKEKGDIPEGYSVSREKKERFSLILESASTNQTSMYLCASTSDRATTDTQYFGPGTRLTVL.

In DNA form, the CDR3 reads TGTGCCAGCAGCGCTCGACTTGTAAACACCGGGGAGCTGTTTTTT. Encoded protein: CASSARLVNTGELFF. The chain has TRBV7-8 and TRBJ2-2; no definite D call. The CDR3 runs to 15 residues. Trimming cost V 5 bases and J 2 bases, with 12 bases left between them. Germline V gene data show CDR1 as SGHVS and CDR2 as FQNEAQ.

This clonotype was picked up many times. The rearrangement links TRBV6-2 or TRBV6-3 to TRBJ1-1; possible D gene TRBD1, 5 bases. The CDR3 is 17 amino acids. CDR1 and CDR2 from the germline V gene are MNHEY and SVGEGT. V lost 1 base and J lost 1, with 16 bases in between. CDR3 region: CASSYWGRSDENTEAFF. For the CDR3, the DNA is TGTGCCAGCAGTTACTGGGGCAGATCCGATGAGAACACTGAAGCTTTCTTT.

In its sample, this clonotype was seen many times. This chain links TRBV2 with TRBJ1-2; D possibly corresponds to TRBD1 (5 bases). V was pared by 6 bases and J by 8 bases, with 16 bases between. The V gene's germline CDR1 is SNHLY and CDR2 FYNNEI. CDR3 length: 13 amino acids. CDR3 coding DNA: TGTGCCAGCAGAGACCGGGACTTTGAGGGCTACACCTTC. It specifies CASRDRDFEGYTF.

V is TRBV20-1 and J is TRBJ1-5; the D is unclear. CDR3 length: 16 residues. Germline assignment: CDR1 DFQATT and CDR2 SNEGSKA (reference sequence). V dropped 2 bases and J dropped 4 bases, with 18 bases sitting between them. The CDR3 DNA follows: TGCAGTGCTAGAATAAAACCCAGACTCGCAAATCAGCCCCAGCATTTT. It codes for CSARIKPRLANQPQHF.

This clonotype was detected many times. This chain links TRBV3-1 with TRBJ2-7, with 8 bases aligning to TRBD2. The CDR3 sequence is 17 residues long. V shed 4 bases and J 5 bases; nucleotides not matched to a gene: 16. The germline gives CDR1 LGHDT, CDR2 YNNKEL (reference sequence). The CDR3 reads CASSPKGLDGDDHEQYF. DNA for the CDR3: TGTGCCAGCAGCCCGAAGGGACTAGATGGCGACGACCACGAGCAGTACTTC.

This clonotype occurred many times. The chain links TRBV18 to TRBJ2-1; D is undetermined. V was trimmed by 2 bases and J by 6 bases, leaving 11 bases between them. The germline V gene encodes CDR1 KGHSH and CDR2 LQKENI. There are 14 residues in the CDR3. The CDR3 nucleotides are TGTGCCAGCTCACCAGACACCTTTGGCAATGAGCAGTTCTTC. Translation gives CASSPDTFGNEQFF.

At least ten counts were recorded for this clonotype. The chain employs TRBV29-1 and TRBJ1-3, with no clear D. Between the trimmed V and J ends, which lost 6 bases and 1 base, there was a span of 16 bases. Germline V gene lookup returns CDR1 SQVTM and CDR2 ANQGSEA. This CDR3 is built from 15 residues. The DNA of the CDR3 is TGCAGCGTCGGTACTCTTTTGGGATCTGGAAACACCATATATTTT. Its protein product is CSVGTLLGSGNTIYF. Full variable domain (missing parts from reference TRBV29-1 and TRBJ1-3): SAVISQKPSRDICQRGTSLTIQCQVDSQVTMMFWYRQQPGQSLTLIATANQGSEATYESGFVIDKFPISRPNLTFSTLTVSNMSPEDSSIYLCSVGTLLGSGNTIYFGEGSWLTVV.

This clonotype was seen many times. The chain uses TRBV6-1 and TRBJ2-3; 7 positions agree with TRBD2. Germline lookup yields CDR1 MNHNS and CDR2 SASEGT. V dropped 10 bases and J dropped 2; count of bases not matched to a gene: 15. CDR3 length: 16 residues. CDR3 nucleotide sequence: TGTGCCACCACGTCTATTGCGGGGGACCCCACAGATACGCAGTATTTT. Translated: CATTSIAGDPTDTQYF.

V and J are TRBV11-2 and TRBJ1-2, with TRBD1 identical over 11 bases. CDR3 length: 17 amino acids. Trimming took 5 bases from V and 1 from J; bases not matched to a gene: 9. The germline CDR1 and CDR2 sequences are SGHAT and FQNNGV. The CDR3 reads CASSKGQGARFNYGYTF. CDR3 bases: TGTGCCAGCAGCAAAGGACAGGGGGCTCGGTTTAACTATGGCTACACCTTC.

Many counts were recorded for this clonotype. The V call is TRBV18, the J call TRBJ2-5; D perhaps matches TRBD2 (5 bases). The CDR3 contains 17 residues. Germline V gene sequence: CDR1 KGHSH, CDR2 LQKENI. Deletions cut 0 bases from V and 4 bases from J, with 18 bases between. CDR3 region: CASSPPGSQTRTETQYF. The CDR3 DNA follows: TGTGCCAGCTCACCACCGGGATCCCAAACTAGAACAGAGACCCAGTACTTC.

This clonotype was detected ten times or more. The CDR3 protein is CASSQADSRFGNEKLFF. CDR3 DNA sequence: TGTGCCAGCAGCCAAGCAGACAGCCGCTTCGGGAATGAAAAACTGTTTTTT. V and J are TRBV3-1 and TRBJ1-4; a possible D gene is TRBD1 (5 bases). CDR3 length: 17 amino acids. V lost 1 base to trimming and J lost 5 bases, with 17 bases between them. Germline CDR1 LGHDT, CDR2 YNNKEL (reference sequence).

The chain couples TRBV19 to TRBJ2-1, with 10 bases that match TRBD2. Germline assignment: CDR1 LNHDA and CDR2 SQIVND (reference sequence). The J segment lost 7 bases and the V segment lost 4 bases, leaving 10 bases of the junction unmatched. The CDR3 loop spans 16 amino acids. This CDR3 is CASSKPSGRLINEQFF. Here the CDR3 DNA reads TGTGCCAGTAGTAAACCTAGCGGGAGACTCATAAATGAGCAGTTCTTC.

This chain links TRBV9 with TRBJ1-4, with no clear D. Germline V gene sequence: CDR1 SGDLS, CDR2 YYNGEE. The V gene lost 0 bases and the J gene lost 11 bases, with 23 bases spanning the gap. The CDR3 totals 17 residues. This CDR3 is CASSVDLRHSGEVKLFF. The CDR3 DNA follows: TGTGCCAGCAGCGTAGATCTCCGTCACTCGGGAGAGGTGAAACTGTTTTTT.

Only a few counts were recorded for this clonotype. The CDR3 protein is CSARDLYNEQFF. The CDR3 DNA is TGCAGTGCTAGAGATCTGTACAATGAGCAGTTCTTC. This chain connects TRBV20-1 to TRBJ2-1; D is ambiguous. This CDR3 contains 12 residues. Trimming stripped 0 bases from V and 4 bases from J, with 4 bases between. Germline V CDR1 and CDR2: DFQATT, SNEGSKA (reference sequence).

At least ten counts were recorded for this clonotype. This chain connects TRBV19 to TRBJ2-7, with no clear D. CDR3 length: 12 amino acids. Germline loops: CDR1 LNHDA, CDR2 SQIVND (reference sequence). The ends were cut back, 9 bases at V and 2 bases at J, with 11 bases in the middle. This CDR3 is CASSRTPYEQYF. The CDR3 DNA reads as TGTGCCAGCAGCCGGACGCCCTACGAGCAGTACTTC.

This clonotype was observed a handful of times. V gene TRBV19 combines with J gene TRBJ2-7, with D maybe TRBD2 (6 bases). V was pared by 5 bases and J by 0 bases, with 17 bases between. This CDR3 has 16 residues. Germline CDR1 is LNHDA and CDR2 is SQIVND (reference sequence). CDR3 loop: CASSGISGGNSYEQYF. The CDR3, as DNA: TGTGCCAGTAGTGGAATTTCAGGAGGGAACTCCTACGAGCAGTACTTC.

This clonotype was detected ten times or more. V is TRBV5-1 and J is TRBJ2-2; a weak D match, TRBD2 (5 bases). Trimming removed 9 bases at V and 4 bases at J, with 16 bases between. Germline V gene lookup returns CDR1 SGHRS and CDR2 YFSETQ. The CDR3 covers 14 residues. The CDR3 protein is CATNLAFGTGELFF. CDR3 nucleotides: TGCGCCACCAACTTAGCGTTCGGCACCGGGGAGCTGTTTTTT.